Listed below are T cell receptor beta chains from one sample, sequenced in a study of siplizumab effects on memory and regulatory T cells. The protocol was immunoSEQ multiplex PCR, while the TCRdb copy is restricted to in-frame clones and leaves out a portion. Among about 120,000 clones listed, roughly 93% were seen once. Source material: non-Treg CD4+ T cells sorted from blood. The receptors here all came from a human donor in good health. Each CDR3 is given with its conserved first and last residue. D genes are given only for firm matches. Some rows have no size entry. The others give once, few or many, or a class for an expanded clone.

J gene,clone size,V gene,D gene,CDR3 DNA,CDR3 protein
TRBJ1-6,-,TRBV5-1,TRBD1,TGCGCCAGCGCTCCCGCGGACAGGGGTAATTCACCCCTCCACTTT,CASAPADRGNSPLHF
TRBJ2-5,-,TRBV19,TRBD1,TGTGCCAGTAGTACCCCGACAGGGAAGCAGACCCAGTACTTC,CASSTPTGKQTQYF
TRBJ2-5,-,TRBV30,-,TGTGCCTGGAGTTTTACCTGCGCCCCCGGGGAGACCCAGTACTTC,CAWSFTCAPGETQYF
TRBJ2-1,-,TRBV5-8,-,TGTGCCAGCAGCTTCAGAGGGGTACGAATCGATGAGCAGTTCTTC,CASSFRGVRIDEQFF
TRBJ2-3,-,TRBV5-1,TRBD2,TGCGCCAGCAGCTTGTTGGCTAGCGGGGGCATTACAGATACGCAGTATTTT,CASSLLASGGITDTQYF
TRBJ2-3,-,TRBV18,TRBD2,TGTGCCAGCTCGGCGGGGACTAGCGGGTATACGCAGTATTTT,CASSAGTSGYTQYF
TRBJ2-7,-,TRBV7-6,-,TGTGCCTGTCTCCGGGACATCTCCTACGAGCAGTACTTC,CACLRDISYEQYF
TRBJ1-4,-,TRBV4-1,-,TGCGCCAGCAGCCAAGTTCCCGCAACTAATGAAAAACTGTTTTTT,CASSQVPATNEKLFF
TRBJ1-1,-,TRBV6-4,TRBD1,TGTGCCAGCAGTACCGGACAGGGGACCATGAACACTGAAGCTTTCTTT,CASSTGQGTMNTEAFF
TRBJ1-1,-,TRBV5-1,TRBD1,TGCGCCAGCAGCCCACAGGGGGTAGGAACTGAAGCTTTCTTT,CASSPQGVGTEAFF
TRBJ2-2,once,TRBV7-9,-,TGTGCCAGCAGCTTAGTCCGGCTCACCGGGGAGCTGTTTTTT,CASSLVRLTGELFF
TRBJ2-7,-,TRBV6-5,TRBD1,TGTGCCAGCAGGGAGACAGGGGGCGGCTACGAGCAGTACTTC,CASRETGGGYEQYF
TRBJ2-1,-,TRBV25-1,-,TGTGCCAGCAGTGACGCGGCAGGCTCCTACAATGAGCAGTTCTTC,CASSDAAGSYNEQFF
TRBJ2-1,-,TRBV6-6,-,TGTGCCAGCAGTCTTTCAGAGACTTTATACAATGAGCAGTTCTTC,CASSLSETLYNEQFF
TRBJ1-3,-,TRBV5-1,TRBD1,TGCGCCAGCAGCTCACGGACAGGGGAGGCTGGAAACACCATATATTTT,CASSSRTGEAGNTIYF
TRBJ2-6,once,TRBV19,-,TGTGCCAGTAGTGCCGGATTGACAGCCTCTGGGGCCAACGTCCTGACTTTC,CASSAGLTASGANVLTF
TRBJ2-3,few,TRBV5-1,TRBD1,TGCGCCAGCAGCTCCCGTATGGACAGGTCCAGCACAGATACGCAGTATTTT,CASSSRMDRSSTDTQYF
TRBJ2-5,-,TRBV7-2,-,TGTGCCAGCAGCTTATTCCGAGAGACCCAGTACTTC,CASSLFRETQYF
TRBJ1-5,-,TRBV7-7,-,TGTGCCAGCAGCCAATGGGGAGGATATAATCAGCCCCAGCATTTT,CASSQWGGYNQPQHF
TRBJ1-6,once,TRBV5-1,-,TGTGCCAGCAGCCTGGAGTCCAATTCACCCCTCCACTTT,CASSLESNSPLHF
TRBJ1-1,few,TRBV5-1,-,TGCGCCAGCAGCTTGACAGAGAACACTGAAGCTTTCTTT,CASSLTENTEAFF